This T cell receptor (beta chain) was sequenced in a study of a mutant IDH1 vaccine in newly diagnosed glioma. Background on the study: Following radiotherapy alone, or alongside temozolomide cycles, vaccination was started after an interval of 4-6 weeks. Standard pretreatment was either radiotherapy, temozolomide, or, for most, radiochemotherapy with temozolomide. General study findings and limits: There were vaccine-induced immune responses in roughly 95% of the patients.

Measured with immunoSEQ multiplex PCR; TCRdb has only the in-frame clones, and not every one. The sample contains around 56,000 clones, around 82% of which appear only once. This sample's time point: week 5, during vaccination. Vaccine doses each comprised 300 ug of mutant IDH1 20-mer peptide, with topical imiquimod. The donor cohort comprised cases of new WHO grade 3 or 4 IDH1-mutant, ATRX-lost astrocytoma. Concerning this clone: Its antigen is unknown.

The CDR3 runs to 14 residues. Deletions cut 2 bases from V and 2 bases from J, with 12 bases between. Germline-derived CDR1 and CDR2 are GTSNPN and SVGIG (reference sequence). Specimen: PBMCs, collected from a glioma patient whose treatment included an IDH1 peptide vaccine. The sequence was obtained from a woman aged 18-29 years with glioma. Some clones in this sample may be carry-over from other donors' samples. The chain couples TRBV30 to TRBJ1-2, with a possible D match to TRBD1 (5 bases). The CDR3 coding sequence is TGTGCCTGGAGTACCCGGGACGCCAACTATGGCTACACCTTC. This codes for CAWSTRDANYGYTF. The whole variable domain, filled in from reference TRBV30 and TRBJ1-2, reads SQTIHQWPATLVQPVGSPLSLECTVEGTSNPNLYWYRQAAGRGLQLLFYSVGIGQISSEVPQNLSASRPQDRQFILSSKKLLLSDSGFYLCAWSTRDANYGYTFGSGTRLTVV.